The clone carrying this T cell receptor (beta chain) was recorded once. Trimming pared 7 bases from V and 2 bases from J, leaving 15 bases between. This CDR3 is built from 16 residues. CDR1 is LNHDA, CDR2 SQIVND, per germline (reference sequence). The data were taken from a study of blood T cell repertoires in COVID-19. The overall study: The United States, Italy and Spain were the sources of the acute and convalescent COVID-19 samples. T cells, B-cell-depleted T cells, or PBMCs supplied cDNA or gDNA.

Original methodology: Researchers report that nucleated cell counts were estimated from reference gene primer amplification. Here immunoSEQ multiplex PCR was the method, and the copy in TCRdb shows in-frame clones only, minus some. D and trimming were read from the DNA, whereas the V and J calls and clone size are those reported in that table. In the table there are around 250,000 clones, 84% of which are singletons. The sequence was collected from a woman in her forties who had recovered from COVID-19. The specimen sequenced was peripheral blood. This sequence joins TRBV19 and TRBJ2-6; TRBD1 might be the D (5 bases). The CDR3 DNA follows: TGTGCCAGTATGATCAGGGCTCGTACTGGGGCCAACGTCCTGACTTTC. Translation: CASMIRARTGANVLTF.